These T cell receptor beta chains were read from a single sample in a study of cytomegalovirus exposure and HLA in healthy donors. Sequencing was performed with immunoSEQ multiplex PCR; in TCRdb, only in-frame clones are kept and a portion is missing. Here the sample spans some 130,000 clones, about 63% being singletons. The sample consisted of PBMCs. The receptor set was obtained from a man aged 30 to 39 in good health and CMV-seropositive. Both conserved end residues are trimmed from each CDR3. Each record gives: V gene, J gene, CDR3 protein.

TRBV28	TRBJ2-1	ASSSVYNEQF
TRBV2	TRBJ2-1	ASSETPGEQF
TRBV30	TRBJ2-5	AWSEQFETQY
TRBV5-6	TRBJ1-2	ASSPFDRIYGYT
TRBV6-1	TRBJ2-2	ASRKGRGNTGELF
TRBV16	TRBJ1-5	ASSQWADINQPQH
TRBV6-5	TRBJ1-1	ASSYRQGPTEAF
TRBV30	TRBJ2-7	AWSGGLSEQY
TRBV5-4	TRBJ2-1	ASSPGQGLAKSIEQF
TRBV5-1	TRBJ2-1	ASSWPAGSGRTSSYNEQF
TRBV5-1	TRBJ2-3	ASSFRNTGATTDTQY
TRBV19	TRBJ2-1	ASLAGAGNEQF
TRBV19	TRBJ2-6	ASRGPSGANVLT
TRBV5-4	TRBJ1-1	ASSLLQGDTEAF
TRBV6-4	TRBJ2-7	ASSSQGAPLGSYEQY
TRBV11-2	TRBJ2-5	ASSLDVLQETQY
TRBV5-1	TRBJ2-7	ASSLGGGQSYEQY
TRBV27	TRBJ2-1	ASSLRGNEQF
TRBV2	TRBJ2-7	ASLQVAGPYEQY
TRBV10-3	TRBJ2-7	ATPKRPTGGLRYEQY
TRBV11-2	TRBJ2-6	ASSRLSGANVLT
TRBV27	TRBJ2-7	ASSFGGLAESYEQY
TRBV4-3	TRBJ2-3	ASSYQVLPGGTYTQY
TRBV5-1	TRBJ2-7	ASSLTGYSYEQY
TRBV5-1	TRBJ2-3	ASSVTGPDTQY
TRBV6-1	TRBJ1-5	ASRYPASVLPQH
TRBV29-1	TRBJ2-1	SVETGQGSSYNEQF
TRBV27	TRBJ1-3	ASSLSVRGPGNTIY
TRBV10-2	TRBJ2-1	ASSEGGTGPYNEQF
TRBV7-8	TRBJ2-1	ATQEGRGHNEQF
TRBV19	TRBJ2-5	ASSISSWGGLETQY
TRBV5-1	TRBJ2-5	ASSHSGQETQETQY
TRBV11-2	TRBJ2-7	ASSAGTSGYEQY
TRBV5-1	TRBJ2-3	ASSRPGTGVPGTDTQY
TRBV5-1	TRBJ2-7	ASSPFTGTHDYEQY
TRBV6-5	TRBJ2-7	ASSVASGSYEQY
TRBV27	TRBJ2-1	ASSLSGSSYNEQF
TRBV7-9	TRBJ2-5	SSSLVGGQEETQY
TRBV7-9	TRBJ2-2	ASSLGTENTGELF
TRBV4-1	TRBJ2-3	ASSQDGRVTDTQY
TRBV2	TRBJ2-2	ASSVMTGEATGELF
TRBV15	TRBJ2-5	ATSPGLRQETQY
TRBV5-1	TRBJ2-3	ASSFKTPTDTQY
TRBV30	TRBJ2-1	AWAGGVEQF
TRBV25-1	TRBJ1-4	ASDTGAPLGNEKLF
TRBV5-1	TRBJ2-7	ASSFLTGGGYEQY
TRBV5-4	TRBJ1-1	ASSLGGRLNTEAF
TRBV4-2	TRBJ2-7	ASSQDSWAGTYEQY
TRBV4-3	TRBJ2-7	ASSPEVASTYEQY
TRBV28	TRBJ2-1	ASSALVSSVDNEQF
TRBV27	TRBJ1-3	ASRHPTGPGNTIY
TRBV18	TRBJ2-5	ASSLPLEDVPTPRETQY
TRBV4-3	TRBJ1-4	ASSQDSSTNEKLF
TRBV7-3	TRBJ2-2	ASSPDTGELF
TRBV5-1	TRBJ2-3	ASSFSKDRGSDTQY